The 29 T cell receptor beta chains listed next were all sequenced from one sample in a study of T cell responses to AZD1222 COVID-19 vaccine. Sequencing was performed with immunoSEQ multiplex PCR; in TCRdb, only in-frame clones are kept and a portion is missing. The sample carries 200,000 to 250,000 clones, about 93% recorded once. The input for sequencing was peripheral blood, taken on day 0 of MenACWY control vaccination. These receptors came from an adult in good health.

This sequence joins TRBV7-9 and TRBJ1-4; tentatively, D is TRBD1 (6 bases). Germline assignment: CDR1 SEHNR and CDR2 FQNEAQ (reference sequence). The CDR3 is made up of 15 amino acids. V was trimmed by 5 bases and J by 4 bases, leaving 14 bases between them. Here the CDR3 DNA reads TGTGCCAGCAGCCTAGGGGGTGGCAGTAATGAAAAACTGTTTTTT. Amino acids: CASSLGGGSNEKLFF. The full variable domain, with the rest looked up from reference TRBV7-9 and TRBJ1-4, is DTGVSQNPRHKITKRGQNVTFRCDPISEHNRLYWYRQTLGQGPEFLTYFQNEAQLEKSRLLSDRFSAERPKGSFSTLEIQRTEQGDSAMYLCASSLGGGSNEKLFFGSGTQLSVL.

The rearrangement links TRBV3-1 (or the pseudogene TRBV3-2) to TRBJ1-2, with unresolved D. V shed 4 bases and J shed 9 bases, with 15 bases lying between them. Germline V CDR1 and CDR2: LGHDT, YNNKEL (reference sequence). The CDR3 is 13 residues long. CDR3 sequence: CASSPTGGYSYTF. The CDR3 DNA follows: TGTGCCAGCAGCCCGACGGGTGGTTATAGCTACACCTTC.

This chain uses TRBV3-1 (or the pseudogene TRBV3-2) with TRBJ1-6; D remains ambiguous. Trimming left V 5 bases short and J 6 bases short, with 5 bases between. The germline CDR1 and CDR2 sequences are LGHDT and YNNKEL (reference sequence). The CDR3 runs to 12 residues. CDR3 bases: TGTGCCAGCAGCGAAGGTAATTCACCCCTCCACTTT. It yields the protein CASSEGNSPLHF.

The chain employs TRBV4-1 and TRBJ2-7; a possible D gene is TRBD1 (6 bases). CDR1 and CDR2 from the germline V gene are MGHRA and YSYEKL. The CDR3 runs 16 residues. The V and J ends lost 0 bases and 6 bases respectively, with 18 bases between them. In DNA form, the CDR3 reads TGCGCCAGCAGCCAAGAGGGCAGGGGCTCCCTCGGCGAGCAGTACTTC. Amino acid sequence: CASSQEGRGSLGEQYF.

The CDR3 DNA reads as TGTGCCAGCAGCGTAGGAGCCCATTCTGGAAACACCATATATTTT. Amino acids: CASSVGAHSGNTIYF. The chain combines TRBV9 with TRBJ1-3; no clear D gene. The CDR3 length is 15 residues. V dropped 0 bases and J dropped 1 base, with 8 bases sitting between them. The germline V gene encodes CDR1 SGDLS and CDR2 YYNGEE.

The chain has TRBV27 and TRBJ1-1; weak D call: TRBD1 (6 bases). V was pared by 2 bases and J by 1 base, with 11 bases between. This CDR3 region has 15 residues. Germline CDR1 and CDR2: MNHEY and SMNVEV (reference sequence). The CDR3 spells CASSLISTGNTEAFF. For the CDR3, the DNA is TGTGCCAGCAGTTTAATCTCGACAGGGAACACTGAAGCTTTCTTT.

The V call is TRBV2, the J call TRBJ1-2, with a possible D match to TRBD1 (5 bases). The CDR3 is 14 amino acids. Trimming took 7 bases from V and 6 from J, leaving 18 bases between them. Germline assignment: CDR1 SNHLY and CDR2 FYNNEI. For the CDR3, the DNA is TGTGCCAGCACCTATGGCAGGGTCGCTAATGGCTACACCTTC. It is translated as CASTYGRVANGYTF.

This clone was seen only once. V and J are TRBV7-9 and TRBJ2-3; the D gene could be TRBD1 or TRBD2 (5 bases each). The CDR3 spans 14 residues. Per germline, CDR1 SEHNR and CDR2 FQNEAQ (reference sequence). Trimming shortened V by 3 bases and J by 5 bases, and 12 bases separated the two germline ends. In nucleotides, the CDR3 is TGTGCCAGCAGCTTTTCTGGGGGAGAAGATACGCAGTATTTT. It is translated as CASSFSGGEDTQYF.

The chain employs TRBV5-1 and TRBJ1-1; 7 bases map to TRBD1. Germline lookup yields CDR1 SGHRS and CDR2 YFSETQ. Trimming cost V 4 bases and J 2 bases; bases outside gene matches: 11. The CDR3 has 16 residues. CDR3 sequence (DNA): TGCGCCAGCAGCCCAGGACAGGTACGGGGAAACACTGAAGCTTTCTTT. It encodes CASSPGQVRGNTEAFF.

The V call is TRBV6-1, the J call TRBJ1-6, with a weak D call TRBD1 (6 bases). V dropped 1 base and J dropped 10 bases, with 17 bases sitting between them. Germline V lookup: CDR1 MNHNS, CDR2 SASEGT. The CDR3 runs 16 residues. This chain's CDR3 is CASSEVGGGKPSPLHF. The CDR3 nucleotides are TGTGCCAGCAGTGAAGTAGGAGGGGGAAAGCCCTCACCCCTCCACTTT.

The CDR3 nucleotides read TGTGCCAGCAGTTACCCCGGCTTCCCTGAAGCTTTCTTT. Its translation is CASSYPGFPEAFF. The rearrangement links TRBV6-2 or TRBV6-3 to TRBJ1-1; D call uncertain. Germline values: CDR1 MNHEY, CDR2 SVGEGT. The V end was cut by 2 bases, the J end by 6 bases, with 10 bases between. This CDR3 comprises 13 residues.

V and J are TRBV7-2 and TRBJ2-2; D gene uncertain. Trimming pared 3 bases from V and 1 base from J, leaving 3 bases between. The germline V gene has CDR1 SGHTA and CDR2 FQGNSA. The CDR3 sequence is 13 residues long. The CDR3 sequence is CASSFLNTGELFF. As DNA, the CDR3 is TGTGCCAGCAGCTTCTTGAACACCGGGGAGCTGTTTTTT.

The gene calls are TRBV11-2 and TRBJ2-5; 8 nucleotides align to TRBD2. CDR1 and CDR2 (germline): SGHAT, FQNNGV. The J segment lost 1 base and the V segment lost 1 base, leaving 5 bases of the junction unmatched. The CDR3 runs 16 residues. The CDR3 loop reads CASSLVGGGPQETQYF. DNA of the CDR3: TGTGCCAGCAGCTTAGTAGGCGGGGGGCCCCAAGAGACCCAGTACTTC.

The chain recombines TRBV4-1 with TRBJ1-4, with TRBD1 matching 9 bases. V lost 4 bases, J lost 0 bases, and 6 bases stayed unmatched. Germline V gives CDR1 MGHRA, CDR2 YSYEKL. This CDR3 has 17 amino acids. CDR3 bases: TGCGCCAGCAGCCCCCACAGGGGGCTCACAACTAATGAAAAACTGTTTTTT. This translates into CASSPHRGLTTNEKLFF.

In DNA form, the CDR3 reads TGTGCCAGCAGCTTGGAAGGGCGTGGGGGCGCTGGCTACACCTTC. This codes for CASSLEGRGGAGYTF. This chain connects TRBV5-5 to TRBJ1-2; perhaps TRBD1 as D (6 bases). Germline CDR1 and CDR2: SGHKS and YYEKEE (reference sequence). The CDR3 covers 15 residues. Trimming stripped 0 bases from V and 7 bases from J, with 16 bases between.

This rearrangement joins TRBV7-9 to TRBJ1-4; weak D call: TRBD1 (5 bases). CDR1 SEHNR and CDR2 FQNEAQ come from the germline V gene (reference sequence). V was shortened by 5 bases and J by 7 bases, with 14 bases between the two germline ends. This CDR3 spans 14 amino acids. DNA for the CDR3: TGTGCCAGCAGCCAGGGCTTTCGGGGTGAAAAACTGTTTTTT. Translating it yields CASSQGFRGEKLFF.

J is TRBJ1-1 and V is TRBV29-1; D not resolved. V lost 4 bases and J 4 bases, leaving 13 bases between the germline ends. This CDR3 spans 13 amino acids. Germline CDR1 is SQVTM and CDR2 is ANQGSEA. CDR3: CSVAKGYGTEAFF. Written as DNA, the CDR3 is TGCAGCGTTGCCAAGGGATATGGCACTGAAGCTTTCTTT.

The chain recombines TRBV18 with TRBJ1-5; D unclear. This CDR3 spans 13 amino acids. The V gene lost 2 bases and the J gene lost 8 bases, with 10 bases spanning the gap. Per the germline V gene, CDR1 is KGHSH and CDR2 is LQKENI. As DNA, the CDR3 is TGTGCCAGCTCACCAGGGTTGAACGAGCCCCAGCATTTT. Amino acid sequence: CASSPGLNEPQHF.

This clone was found a few times. V gene TRBV6-5 combines with J gene TRBJ2-1; 9 positions agree with TRBD2. Trimming cost V 2 bases and J 10 bases; bases outside gene matches: 6. Germline V CDR1 and CDR2: MNHEY, SVGAGI. The CDR3 totals 14 residues. The CDR3 nucleotides are TGTGCCAGCAGTTACCGAGTACTAGCGGGCGAGCAGTTCTTC. Protein product: CASSYRVLAGEQFF.

V usage is TRBV18 and J usage is TRBJ1-1; no definite D call. V dropped 1 base and J dropped 1 base, with 16 bases sitting between them. The CDR3 runs 17 residues. The germline CDR1 and CDR2 sequences are KGHSH and LQKENI. As DNA, the CDR3 is TGTGCCAGCTCACCACAGTTTTTGGGAGCGGGGAACACTGAAGCTTTCTTT. Its protein is CASSPQFLGAGNTEAFF. The entire variable domain, with the rest obtained from reference TRBV18 and TRBJ1-1, is as follows: NAGVMQNPRHLVRRRGQEARLRCSPMKGHSHVYWYRQLPEEGLKFMVYLQKENIIDESGMPKERFSAEFPKEGPSILRIQQVVRGDSAAYFCASSPQFLGAGNTEAFFGQGTRLTVV.

The chain combines TRBV7-2 with TRBJ1-1; 10 bases align to TRBD1. V lost 3 bases to trimming and J lost 2 bases; unmatched junction nucleotides: 3. The CDR3 extends over 15 amino acids. Looked up from germline, CDR1 is SGHTA and CDR2 is FQGNSA. The CDR3 sequence is CASSLQTGGNTEAFF. The CDR3 nucleotides read TGTGCCAGCAGCTTGCAGACAGGGGGCAACACTGAAGCTTTCTTT.

V gene TRBV6-6 combines with J gene TRBJ2-5; 8 nucleotides line up with TRBD2. The length of the CDR3 is 15 residues. Per germline, CDR1 MNHNY and CDR2 SVGAGI (reference sequence). V lost 6 bases and J lost 2; bases outside the gene matches: 8. Here the CDR3 DNA reads TGTGCCAGCAGCCCCGGTAGCGGGGTACAAGAGACCCAGTACTTC. This encodes CASSPGSGVQETQYF.

This chain joins TRBV15 and TRBJ2-1, with 10 bases matching TRBD2. CDR1 LNHNV and CDR2 YYDKDF come from the germline V gene (reference sequence). The junction had 3 bases not matched to a gene; V was cut back by 0 bases and J by 4 bases. This CDR3 spans 16 amino acids. This chain's CDR3 is CATSRDPGLAYNEQFF. The CDR3 DNA is TGTGCCACCAGCAGAGACCCGGGACTAGCGTACAATGAGCAGTTCTTC. The full variable domain, with the rest looked up from reference TRBV15 and TRBJ2-1, is DAMVIQNPRYQVTQFGKPVTLSCSQTLNHNVMYWYQQKSSQAPKLLFHYYDKDFNNEADTPDNFQSRRPNTSFCFLDIRSPGLGDTAMYLCATSRDPGLAYNEQFFGPGTRLTVL.

The CDR3 DNA is TGCGCCAGCAGCCAAGATCTACCGAGGATTACGTGGGCTTTCTTT. It is translated as CASSQDLPRITWAFF. The J gene is TRBJ1-1, the V gene TRBV4-1; D is unresolved. The CDR3 has 15 residues. Trimming cost V 0 bases and J 11 bases, with 19 bases left between them. The germline gives CDR1 MGHRA, CDR2 YSYEKL.

The rearrangement links TRBV30 to TRBJ1-2, with 9 bases that match TRBD1. Trimming at V came to 2 bases and at J to 8 bases, leaving 6 bases not matched to a gene. In germline, CDR1 is GTSNPN, CDR2 SVGIG (reference sequence). The CDR3 runs to 13 residues. The CDR3 DNA reads TGTGCCTGGAGTACCGGGACAGGGATGGGCTACACCTTC. Translating it yields CAWSTGTGMGYTF.

The chain joins TRBV3-1 (or the pseudogene TRBV3-2) to TRBJ2-3; TRBD2 matches at 10 bases. The ends lost 1 base at V and 0 bases at J; junction bases unmatched: 10. From germline, CDR1 is LGHDT and CDR2 YNNKEL (reference sequence). The CDR3 loop spans 19 amino acids. The CDR3 DNA follows: TGTGCCAGCAGCCAAGTGAGGGAGCGGGGGGGATTGAGCACAGATACGCAGTATTTT. Its translation: CASSQVRERGGLSTDTQYF.

V and J are TRBV5-5 and TRBJ2-5, with 11 nucleotides matching TRBD2. V lost 2 bases to trimming and J lost 1 base; unmatched junction nucleotides: 1. The CDR3 loop spans 15 amino acids. From germline, CDR1 is SGHKS and CDR2 YYEKEE (reference sequence). CDR3 residues: CASSFLAGGQETQYF. The DNA of the CDR3 is TGTGCCAGCAGCTTTCTAGCGGGGGGCCAAGAGACCCAGTACTTC. Based on the CDR3 plus reference TRBV5-5 and TRBJ2-5, the full variable domain is DAGVTQSPTHLIKTRGQQVTLRCSPISGHKSVSWYQQVLGQGPQFIFQYYEKEERGRGNFPDRFSARQFPNYSSELNVNALLLGDSALYLCASSFLAGGQETQYFGPGTRLLVL.

The rearrangement uses TRBV10-1 and TRBJ1-1, with unresolved D. This CDR3 is 12 amino acids long. V gave up 0 bases and J gave up 8 bases, with 7 bases separating them. The germline V gene has CDR1 WNHNN and CDR2 SYGVQD (reference sequence). CDR3 amino acids: CASSESMTEAFF. CDR3 nucleotides: TGCGCCAGCAGTGAGTCGATGACAGAAGCTTTCTTT.

The V call is TRBV3-1 (or the pseudogene TRBV3-2), the J call TRBJ2-5; D remains unclear. The CDR3 covers 12 residues. V was pared by 1 base and J by 5 bases, with 5 bases between. The V gene's germline CDR1 is LGHDT and CDR2 YNNKEL (reference sequence). In nucleotides, the CDR3 is TGTGCCAGCAGCCAAGTCGCGGAGACCCAGTACTTC. This encodes CASSQVAETQYF.